This passage covers 27 T cell receptor beta chains from one sample sequenced in a study of blood T cell repertoires in COVID-19. The table came from immunoSEQ multiplex PCR; TCRdb's copy has only in-frame clones and leaves some out. The sample has about 140,000 clones, more than 80% seen once. Sequenced input: PBMCs or T cells enriched from blood (not recorded which). The receptors shown here come from a woman between 18 and 30 years old who had been exposed to COVID-19.

The chain carries TRBV11-2 and TRBJ1-1; no definite D call. The CDR3 covers 14 residues. In germline, CDR1 is SGHAT, CDR2 FQNNGV. V shed 5 bases and J shed 1 base, with 11 bases lying between them. The CDR3: CASSNQIRNTEAFF. The CDR3 bases are TGTGCCAGCAGCAATCAGATACGGAACACTGAAGCTTTCTTT.

The gene calls are TRBV9 and TRBJ1-5; TRBD1 matches 11 bases. The CDR3 is 13 residues long. Germline CDR1 and CDR2: SGDLS and YYNGEE. V lost 3 bases and J lost 10; bases outside the gene matches: 3. The chain's CDR3 is CASSGTGGYPQHF. CDR3 DNA: TGTGCCAGCAGCGGGACAGGGGGCTATCCCCAGCATTTT.

This clone was found a few times. This chain links TRBV12-3 or TRBV12-4 with TRBJ2-1; 7 nucleotides agree with TRBD2. CDR3 length equals 13 residues. Trimming removed 6 bases from V and 3 bases from J; junction bases left unmatched: 2. The CDR3 here is CASRASGYNEQFF. CDR3 in DNA: TGTGCCAGCAGGGCTAGCGGCTACAATGAGCAGTTCTTC.

The J gene is TRBJ2-1, the V gene TRBV2, with 9 positions matching TRBD1. The CDR3 spans 15 residues. From germline, CDR1 is SNHLY and CDR2 FYNNEI. J was trimmed by 9 bases and V by 7 bases; bases with no gene match: 13. The CDR3 region has the DNA TGTGCCAGCACCCGGACAGGGGAAACCGACGTTGAGCAGTTCTTC. Protein product: CASTRTGETDVEQFF.

This rearrangement joins TRBV7-3 to TRBJ2-1, with TRBD2 identical over 8 bases. The junction had 14 bases not matched to a gene; V was cut back by 4 bases and J by 0 bases. The CDR3 has 19 residues. Germline assignment: CDR1 SGHTA and CDR2 FQGTGA. CDR3 protein: CASSSPIYVAGSSYNEQFF. The CDR3 region has the DNA TGTGCCAGCAGCTCGCCAATTTACGTAGCGGGAAGCTCCTACAATGAGCAGTTCTTC.

The rearrangement uses TRBV30 and TRBJ1-2, with a weak D call TRBD1 (6 bases). Germline V gene sequence: CDR1 GTSNPN, CDR2 SVGIG (reference sequence). The CDR3 totals 14 residues. The V end was cut by 2 bases, the J end by 8 bases, with 18 bases between. CDR3 DNA: TGTGCCTGGAGTCCCAGGGGCAGATCGTACGGCTACACCTTC. Its translation: CAWSPRGRSYGYTF.

The chain recombines TRBV4-1 with TRBJ2-1; TRBD1 might be the D (6 bases). Trimming removed 3 bases at V and 2 bases at J, with 11 bases between. The CDR3 consists of 15 residues. Germline-derived CDR1 and CDR2 are MGHRA and YSYEKL. In nucleotides, the CDR3 is TGCGCCAGCAGCCAGGGGCAGGGGACCTACAATGAGCAGTTCTTC. Protein: CASSQGQGTYNEQFF.

The chain couples TRBV7-9 to TRBJ2-7; TRBD2 aligns across 9 bases. The CDR3 is made up of 14 amino acids. Germline V gene sequence: CDR1 SEHNR, CDR2 FQNEAQ (reference sequence). Trimming cost V 5 bases and J 4 bases; bases outside gene matches: 6. Here the CDR3 DNA reads TGTGCCAGCAGCCTTAGCGGGAGAAAATACGAGCAGTACTTC. As protein: CASSLSGRKYEQYF.

CDR3 amino acids: CASSFWDRGTQYF. CDR3 in DNA: TGTGCCAGCAGTTTTTGGGACAGGGGGACCCAGTACTTC. The J gene is TRBJ2-5, the V gene TRBV27; 10 bases are shared with TRBD1. V lost 3 bases and J lost 7; bases outside the gene matches: 2. CDR1 and CDR2 (germline): MNHEY, SMNVEV (reference sequence). CDR3 size: 13 residues.

This chain uses TRBV5-8 with TRBJ2-1; 13 bases align to TRBD2. This CDR3 is 18 amino acids long. Germline assignment: CDR1 SGHTS and CDR2 YDEGEE. Trimming took 4 bases from V and 2 from J; bases not matched to a gene: 9. For the CDR3, the DNA is TGTGCCAGCAGCCTCGGACTAGCGGGAGTTAACGCCTACAATGAGCAGTTCTTC. It is translated as CASSLGLAGVNAYNEQFF.

In its sample, this clone was seen a few times. The chain recombines TRBV18 with TRBJ2-1; 8 positions agree with TRBD2. The CDR3 contains 14 residues. The V gene's germline CDR1 is KGHSH and CDR2 LQKENI. V was pared by 2 bases and J by 6 bases, with 3 bases of the junction left unmatched. DNA for the CDR3: TGTGCCAGCTCACCAAGGACTAGCCCCAATGAGCAGTTCTTC. Protein: CASSPRTSPNEQFF.

The J gene is TRBJ1-2, the V gene TRBV5-6; 12 nucleotides line up with TRBD1. Germline-derived CDR1 and CDR2 are SGHDT and YYEEEE. V was pared by 3 bases and J by 3 bases, with 15 bases of the junction left unmatched. The CDR3 has 19 residues. CDR3 residues: CASSSLRDRGRVGDYGYTF. In nucleotides, the CDR3 is TGTGCCAGCAGCTCCCTCCGGGACAGGGGGCGGGTTGGAGACTATGGCTACACCTTC.

The rearrangement links TRBV28 to TRBJ2-7; D not certain. The ends were cut back, 5 bases at V and 7 bases at J, with 12 bases in the middle. Per germline, CDR1 MDHEN and CDR2 SYDVKM. The CDR3 extends over 12 amino acids. The CDR3 sequence: CASSPPQLEQYF. The CDR3 DNA reads TGTGCCAGCAGTCCCCCCCAGTTAGAGCAGTACTTC.

The CDR3 protein is CASSRERHGYYEQYF. CDR3 nucleotides: TGTGCCAGCAGCAGAGAACGACACGGTTACTACGAGCAGTACTTC. The chain uses TRBV6-5 and TRBJ2-7; D is unresolved. Germline values: CDR1 MNHEY, CDR2 SVGAGI. Deletions cut 6 bases from V and 3 bases from J, with 18 bases between. The CDR3 has 15 residues.

In its sample, this clone was seen once. The gene calls are TRBV12-3 or TRBV12-4 and TRBJ2-1; D call uncertain. V gave up 4 bases and J gave up 10 bases, with 11 bases separating them. The CDR3 length is 12 residues. CDR3 region: CASSSFAREQFF. The CDR3 DNA is TGTGCCAGCAGTTCCTTCGCCCGGGAGCAGTTCTTC.

The V call is TRBV15, the J call TRBJ1-5; weak D call: TRBD1 (6 bases). The CDR3 length is 15 residues. Germline V gene lookup returns CDR1 LNHNV and CDR2 YYDKDF (reference sequence). The germline V and J ends were trimmed by 0 bases and 7 bases, with 13 bases remaining between them. In nucleotides, the CDR3 is TGTGCCACCAGCAGAGATCTCCAGGGGAGACAGCCCCAGCATTTT. It yields the protein CATSRDLQGRQPQHF.

The V call is TRBV28, the J call TRBJ1-5; a weak D match, TRBD1 (6 bases). Germline V gives CDR1 MDHEN, CDR2 SYDVKM. The CDR3 has 14 amino acids. V lost 6 bases to trimming and J lost 4 bases, with 13 bases between them. The CDR3 loop is CASSLGGMNQPQHF. CDR3 in DNA: TGTGCCAGCAGCCTAGGGGGTATGAATCAGCCCCAGCATTTT.

V usage is TRBV7-6 and J usage is TRBJ1-3, with a tentative D call TRBD1 (6 bases). Germline lookup yields CDR1 SGHVS and CDR2 FNYEAQ. The V end lost 1 base, the J end lost 3 bases, and 13 bases lay between the germline ends. The CDR3 has 16 residues. The CDR3 loop is CASSLGALTGGNTIYF. CDR3 DNA sequence: TGTGCCAGCAGCTTAGGGGCCCTGACAGGTGGAAACACCATATATTTT.

V is TRBV9 and J is TRBJ2-4; 8 bases align to TRBD1. The CDR3 runs 15 residues. V lost 1 base and J lost 8; bases outside the gene matches: 8. Germline CDR1 reads SGDLS; CDR2 reads YYNGEE. The CDR3 DNA is TGTGCCAGCAGCGTACCTACAGGGGGTGTAGACATTCAGTACTTC. It codes for CASSVPTGGVDIQYF. The whole variable domain, remainder taken from reference TRBV9 and TRBJ2-4, is DSGVTQTPKHLITATGQRVTLRCSPRSGDLSVYWYQQSLDQGLQFLIQYYNGEERAKGNILERFSAQQFPDLHSELNLSSLELGDSALYFCASSVPTGGVDIQYFGAGTRLSVL.

J is TRBJ2-5 and V is TRBV14; no clear D. Germline V gene sequence: CDR1 SGHDN, CDR2 FVKESK. The V end lost 1 base, the J end lost 7 bases, and 7 bases lay between the germline ends. CDR3 length: 12 amino acids. DNA of the CDR3: TGTGCCAGCAGCCAAGCCTATGGGACCCAGTACTTC. Encoded protein: CASSQAYGTQYF.

The chain links TRBV5-1 to TRBJ1-6, with D tentatively TRBD1 (6 bases). V was clipped by 4 bases and J by 9 bases, with 14 bases between them. The V gene's germline CDR1 is SGHRS and CDR2 YFSETQ. The CDR3 has 14 residues. The CDR3 nucleotides read TGCGCCAGCAGCGAGGGGGGGGCTCGTTCACCCCTCCACTTT. The encoded protein is CASSEGGARSPLHF.

This chain connects TRBV7-3 to TRBJ2-3, with 7 bases lining up with TRBD2. CDR3 length: 15 residues. Germline CDR1 is SGHTA and CDR2 is FQGTGA. Trimming took 5 bases from V and 0 from J; bases not matched to a gene: 5. Written as DNA, the CDR3 is TGTGCCAGCAGCCGAAGCGGGGTTAGCACAGATACGCAGTATTTT. Its protein is CASSRSGVSTDTQYF.

The chain has TRBV5-1 and TRBJ1-1, with TRBD1 matching 10 bases. Germline CDR1 reads SGHRS; CDR2 reads YFSETQ. After removal of 0 bases from V and 8 bases from J, the junction contained 1 base not matched to a gene. The length of the CDR3 is 13 residues. As DNA, the CDR3 is TGCGCCAGCAGCTTGGGGGACAGGGGCGAAGCTTTCTTT. It is translated as CASSLGDRGEAFF.

This clone has just one count. This chain uses TRBV27 with TRBJ2-7, with a weak D call TRBD2 (5 bases). This CDR3 has 16 amino acids. Germline V lookup: CDR1 MNHEY, CDR2 SMNVEV (reference sequence). The V end was cut by 2 bases, the J end by 4 bases, with 18 bases between. In nucleotides, the CDR3 is TGTGCCAGCAGTTTAAACGGACTGCCGGGCGGTTACGAGCAGTACTTC. Encoded protein: CASSLNGLPGGYEQYF.

The rearrangement links TRBV5-1 to TRBJ2-7; D is uncertain. Germline V gives CDR1 SGHRS, CDR2 YFSETQ. The V end lost 1 base, the J end lost 2 bases, and 13 bases lay between the germline ends. The CDR3 loop spans 15 amino acids. CDR3 sequence (DNA): TGCGCCAGCAGCTTGAGTACAGTTAACGCCTACGAGCAGTACTTC. Amino acids: CASSLSTVNAYEQYF.

The J gene is TRBJ2-1, the V gene TRBV10-2, with 14 bases fitting TRBD2. Germline V gives CDR1 WSHSY, CDR2 SAAADI. This CDR3 comprises 13 residues. V trimming: 7 bases; J trimming: 15 bases; junction bases outside the gene matches: 8. As DNA, the CDR3 is TGCGCCAGCATCGGACTAGCGGGAGGTTTGCCGTTCTTC. Residues: CASIGLAGGLPFF.

The rearrangement joins TRBV6-4 to TRBJ2-7; TRBD2 might be the D (5 bases). This CDR3 comprises 19 residues. In germline, CDR1 is MRHNA, CDR2 SNTAGT. Trimming took 6 bases from V and 1 from J, leaving 28 bases between them. The CDR3 sequence: CASSRTDVSQPRRSYEQYF. The CDR3 coding sequence is TGTGCCAGCAGCCGGACTGACGTTTCGCAGCCGAGGAGGTCCTACGAGCAGTACTTC.